The rows below give T cell receptor beta chains drawn from one sample of a study of cytomegalovirus exposure and HLA in healthy donors. Method: immunoSEQ multiplex PCR; TCRdb's copy keeps in-frame clones and lacks some. The sample has under 200,000 clones; 65% to 80% are singletons. The source material was PBMCs. The receptors here all came from a man in his forties in good health and CMV-seronegative. Both conserved end residues are part of each CDR3. D genes are given only for firm matches. The size of a clone is reported for some rows only, either as once, few or many, or as a class for expanded clones.

J: TRBJ1-2
V: TRBV5-5
D: .
size: .
CDR3: CASSAPGALSSIGGYTF
DNA: TGTGCCAGCAGCGCACCCGGAGCACTGTCTTCTATCGGCGGCTACACCTTC

J: TRBJ2-2
V: TRBV5-1
D: .
size: .
CDR3: CASSSSTPRGGELFF
DNA: TGCGCCAGCAGCTCTTCTACGCCCCGGGGCGGGGAGCTGTTTTTT

J: TRBJ2-3
V: TRBV5-1
D: TRBD2
size: .
CDR3: CASSLVSGGVTQYF
DNA: TGCGCCAGCAGCTTGGTTAGCGGGGGTGTTACGCAGTATTTT

J: TRBJ1-2
V: TRBV15
D: .
size: .
CDR3: CATSRDKQGPYGYTF
DNA: TGTGCCACCAGCAGAGATAAACAGGGTCCCTATGGCTACACCTTC

J: TRBJ1-2
V: TRBV10-3
D: TRBD1
size: .
CDR3: CATRGTGGAGYTF
DNA: TGTGCCACCAGGGGGACAGGGGGCGCGGGCTACACCTTC

J: TRBJ2-3
V: TRBV9
D: .
size: .
CDR3: CASSFGWAGTDTQYF
DNA: TGTGCCAGCAGCTTTGGGTGGGCCGGCACAGATACGCAGTATTTT

J: TRBJ2-1
V: TRBV27
D: TRBD2
size: .
CDR3: CASSLSGGVYNEQFF
DNA: TGTGCCAGCAGTCTCAGCGGGGGGGTTTACAATGAGCAGTTCTTC

J: TRBJ2-3
V: TRBV5-1
D: TRBD2
size: once
CDR3: CASSSRAGASTDTQYF
DNA: TGCGCCAGTAGCTCCCGAGCGGGGGCGAGCACAGATACGCAGTATTTT

J: TRBJ2-1
V: TRBV18
D: .
size: .
CDR3: CASSPRTYNEQFF
DNA: TGTGCCAGCTCACCCCGGACTTACAATGAGCAGTTCTTC

J: TRBJ2-5
V: TRBV12-1
D: .
size: .
CDR3: CASSPGLAGGQETQYF
DNA: TGTGCCAGCAGCCCCGGACTAGCGGGGGGACAAGAGACCCAGTACTTC

J: TRBJ2-5
V: TRBV4-1
D: TRBD1
size: once
CDR3: CASSLTGMETQYF
DNA: TGCGCCAGCAGCCTGACAGGGATGGAGACCCAGTACTTC

J: TRBJ1-1
V: TRBV13
D: .
size: .
CDR3: CASSSRTENTEAFF
DNA: TGTGCCAGCAGCTCGCGGACAGAGAACACTGAAGCTTTCTTT

J: TRBJ1-5
V: TRBV30
D: TRBD1
size: .
CDR3: CAWSTGVDQPQHF
DNA: TGTGCCTGGAGCACAGGGGTGGATCAGCCCCAGCATTTT

J: TRBJ2-1
V: TRBV27
D: .
size: .
CDR3: CASSYTGLYNEQFF
DNA: TGTGCCAGCAGTTATACAGGGTTATACAATGAGCAGTTCTTC

J: TRBJ2-1
V: TRBV7-6
D: TRBD2
size: .
CDR3: CASSGGGINEQFF
DNA: TGTGCCAGCTCGGGGGGGGGCATCAATGAGCAGTTCTTC

J: TRBJ2-7
V: TRBV4-1
D: TRBD1
size: .
CDR3: CASSQPTGTAYEQYF
DNA: TGCGCCAGCAGCCAACCGACCGGGACAGCCTACGAGCAGTACTTC

J: TRBJ2-2
V: TRBV5-1
D: .
size: once
CDR3: CASFQGLNTGELFF
DNA: TGCGCCAGCTTCCAGGGGCTCAACACCGGGGAGCTGTTTTTT

J: TRBJ2-2
V: TRBV6-1
D: .
size: .
CDR3: CASREVWDTGELFF
DNA: TGTGCCAGCAGGGAGGTTTGGGACACCGGGGAGCTGTTTTTT

J: TRBJ1-2
V: TRBV5-4
D: .
size: few
CDR3: CASSGRANYGYTF
DNA: TGTGCCAGCAGCGGCCGGGCTAACTATGGCTACACCTTC

J: TRBJ2-7
V: TRBV12-2
D: .
size: .
CDR3: CASRLVVQTDEQYF
DNA: TGTGCAAGTCGCTTAGTGGTACAGACGGACGAGCAGTACTTC

J: TRBJ2-3
V: TRBV6-5
D: .
size: .
CDR3: CASSEGRTQYF
DNA: TGTGCCAGCAGTGAGGGTCGGACGCAGTATTTT

J: TRBJ1-1
V: TRBV5-8
D: TRBD1
size: few
CDR3: CASSLKGAVRAFF
DNA: TGTGCCAGCAGCTTAAAGGGGGCGGTTAGGGCTTTCTTT

J: TRBJ1-1
V: TRBV19
D: TRBD1
size: .
CDR3: CASSMAGGALTEAFF
DNA: TGTGCCAGTAGTATGGCAGGGGGCGCGTTAACTGAAGCTTTCTTT

J: TRBJ2-1
V: TRBV5-1
D: TRBD2
size: .
CDR3: CASSKTSGGAGSNEQFF
DNA: TGCGCCAGCAGCAAGACTAGCGGGGGGGCCGGGAGCAATGAGCAGTTCTTC

J: TRBJ1-6
V: TRBV25-1
D: .
size: once
CDR3: CASSLSTGSSPLHF
DNA: TGTGCCAGCAGTTTAAGCACAGGGAGTTCACCCCTCCACTTT

J: TRBJ2-1
V: TRBV5-1
D: TRBD1
size: .
CDR3: CASSLVTGQGVNEQFF
DNA: TGCGCCAGCAGCTTGGTTACGGGACAGGGGGTAAATGAGCAGTTCTTC

J: TRBJ2-7
V: TRBV4-1
D: .
size: .
CDR3: CASSQDADTSYEQYF
DNA: TGCGCCAGCAGCCAAGATGCGGACACCTCCTACGAGCAGTACTTC

J: TRBJ2-1
V: TRBV2
D: TRBD2
size: few
CDR3: CASSQPISGGSNEQFF
DNA: TGTGCCAGCAGTCAGCCCATAAGCGGGGGGTCCAATGAGCAGTTCTTC

J: TRBJ2-3
V: TRBV2
D: .
size: once
CDR3: CASRGVTQYF
DNA: TGTGCCAGCAGGGGAGTGACGCAGTATTTT

J: TRBJ1-6
V: TRBV9
D: TRBD1
size: .
CDR3: CASSETGDYNSPLHF
DNA: TGTGCCAGCAGCGAAACAGGGGACTATAATTCACCCCTCCACTTT

J: TRBJ2-1
V: TRBV7-3
D: TRBD2
size: .
CDR3: CASSSGLAGGSSYNEQFF
DNA: TGTGCCAGCAGCTCGGGACTAGCGGGGGGGAGCTCCTACAATGAGCAGTTCTTC

J: TRBJ2-1
V: TRBV19
D: TRBD1
size: .
CDR3: CASSTRTGGSRGNEQFF
DNA: TGTGCCAGTAGTACCCGGACAGGGGGCTCCCGGGGGAATGAGCAGTTCTTC

J: TRBJ2-7
V: TRBV5-4
D: .
size: .
CDR3: CASSPAGSYEQYF
DNA: TGTGCCAGCAGCCCCGCGGGGTCCTACGAGCAGTACTTC

J: TRBJ2-5
V: TRBV12-5
D: TRBD1
size: .
CDR3: CASGKTGGNQETQYF
DNA: TGTGCTAGTGGTAAAACAGGGGGCAACCAAGAGACCCAGTACTTC

J: TRBJ2-7
V: TRBV28
D: .
size: .
CDR3: CASSTRRSFSYEQYF
DNA: TGTGCCAGCAGCACCCGACGGAGCTTCTCCTACGAGCAGTACTTC

J: TRBJ1-1
V: TRBV30
D: .
size: .
CDR3: CAWSVRGAGTEAFF
DNA: TGTGCCTGGAGTGTACGGGGGGCGGGCACTGAAGCTTTCTTT

J: TRBJ2-7
V: TRBV5-4
D: TRBD1
size: once
CDR3: CASSFGQGTFSYEQYF
DNA: TGTGCCAGCAGCTTCGGACAGGGGACATTTTCCTACGAGCAGTACTTC

J: TRBJ1-1
V: TRBV11-2
D: TRBD1
size: .
CDR3: CASSYPDRGGTEAFF
DNA: TGTGCCAGCAGCTACCCGGACAGGGGCGGCACTGAAGCTTTCTTT

J: TRBJ2-5
V: TRBV18
D: .
size: .
CDR3: CASSRTPYGETQYF
DNA: TGTGCCAGCTCACGGACTCCTTACGGGGAGACCCAGTACTTC

J: TRBJ2-3
V: TRBV7-2
D: .
size: .
CDR3: CASSSSLPRGAQDTQYF
DNA: TGTGCCAGCAGCTCTTCCCTCCCCCGGGGGGCACAAGATACGCAGTATTTT

J: TRBJ2-5
V: TRBV30
D: TRBD2
size: .
CDR3: CAWGASGGLQGTQYF
DNA: TGTGCCTGGGGGGCAAGCGGGGGTCTTCAAGGGACCCAGTACTTC

J: TRBJ2-3
V: TRBV6-5
D: .
size: .
CDR3: CASKTVASTDTQYF
DNA: TGTGCCAGCAAGACAGTTGCTAGCACAGATACGCAGTATTTT